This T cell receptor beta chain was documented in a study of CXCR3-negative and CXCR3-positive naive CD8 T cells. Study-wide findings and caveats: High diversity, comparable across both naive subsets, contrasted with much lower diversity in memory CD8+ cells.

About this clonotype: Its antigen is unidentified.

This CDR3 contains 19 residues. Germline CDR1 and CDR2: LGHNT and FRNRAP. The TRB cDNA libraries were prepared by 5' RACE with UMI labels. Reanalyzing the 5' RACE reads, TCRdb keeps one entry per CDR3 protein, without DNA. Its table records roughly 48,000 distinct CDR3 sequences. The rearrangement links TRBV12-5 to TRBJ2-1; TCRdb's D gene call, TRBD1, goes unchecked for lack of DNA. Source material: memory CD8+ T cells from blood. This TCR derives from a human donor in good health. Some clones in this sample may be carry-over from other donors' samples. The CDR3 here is CASGLVPPPGGRASHEQFF.